Listed below are T cell receptor beta chains from one sample, sequenced in a study of T cells after yellow fever vaccination. TCRdb re-analysed the 5' RACE reads in MiXCR, keeping a single row per CDR3 protein. Of around 330,000 distinct CDR3 sequences listed, roughly 3.5% were seen once; the top ten hold less than 25%. The sequences come from PBMCs, collected on the day of the yellow fever booster vaccination. All receptors come from a young man who received the YFV17D yellow fever vaccine. The CDR3 runs from the conserved cysteine through the conserved F or W.

v_call,j_call,cdr3_aa
TRBV19,TRBJ2-5,CASSGTDKETQYF
TRBV6-2/TRBV6-3,TRBJ2-7,CASSPTPRSSYEQYF
TRBV6-6,TRBJ2-6,CASSYSTPSAGGNSGANVLTF
TRBV5-1,TRBJ2-1,CASSPSGGDNEQFF
TRBV12-3/TRBV12-4,TRBJ1-5,CASTWDRGQPQHF
TRBV15,TRBJ2-3,CATRRLADTQYF
TRBV20-1,TRBJ2-7,CSARGWGEQTYEQYF
TRBV3-1,TRBJ2-5,CASSVFGETQYF
TRBV6-1,TRBJ1-4,CASKREEREKLFF
TRBV12-3/TRBV12-4,TRBJ1-2,CASSFGGAYYGYTF
TRBV6-5,TRBJ2-7,CASSPGQGGIYEQYF
TRBV20-1,TRBJ1-5,CSARETGDWQPQHF
TRBV5-1,TRBJ2-3,CASSADGRSTDTQYF
TRBV29-1,TRBJ2-2,CSVWTANTGELFF
TRBV20-1,TRBJ1-1,CSARDSVTGGNTEAFF
TRBV29-1,TRBJ1-4,CSVSGTGEKLFF